This TCR beta chain was recorded in a study of blood T cell repertoires in COVID-19. Study-wide context: Some COVID-19 samples were acute and others convalescent; all came from the United States, Italy and Spain. PBMCs, B-cell-depleted T cells, or T cells provided the cDNA or gDNA that made up the material.

V was clipped by 0 bases and J by 3 bases, with 12 bases between them. Germline-derived CDR1 and CDR2 are SGHRS and YFSETQ. This CDR3 spans 15 amino acids. Original processing methods: Using reference gene primer amplification, nucleated cell counts were estimated. The data were produced by immunoSEQ multiplex PCR, yet TCRdb's version contains in-frame clones alone and is incomplete. The V and J calls and clone size come from that table; D and trimming were worked out from the DNA. The sample records 90,000 to 120,000 clones, roughly 80% being singletons. The sequenced sample was peripheral blood. The receptor's source is a human donor in a cohort sampled during active COVID-19. V is TRBV5-1 and J is TRBJ1-2, with D possibly being TRBD1 (5 bases). Here the CDR3 DNA reads TGCGCCAGCAGCTTGGCCGGGGGGTCGTACTATGGCTACACCTTC. It codes for CASSLAGGSYYGYTF.